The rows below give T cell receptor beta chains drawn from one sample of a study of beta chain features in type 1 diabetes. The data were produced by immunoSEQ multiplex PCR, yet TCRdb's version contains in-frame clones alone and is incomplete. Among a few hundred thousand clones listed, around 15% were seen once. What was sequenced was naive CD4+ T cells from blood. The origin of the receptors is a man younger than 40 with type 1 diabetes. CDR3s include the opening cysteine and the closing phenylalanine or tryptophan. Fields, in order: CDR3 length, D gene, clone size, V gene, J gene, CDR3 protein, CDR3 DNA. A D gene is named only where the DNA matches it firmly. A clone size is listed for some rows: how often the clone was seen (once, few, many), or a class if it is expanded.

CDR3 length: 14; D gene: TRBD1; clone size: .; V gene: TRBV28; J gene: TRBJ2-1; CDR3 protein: CASSLGTALNEQFF; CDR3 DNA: TGTGCCAGCAGTTTAGGGACAGCCCTAAATGAGCAGTTCTTC
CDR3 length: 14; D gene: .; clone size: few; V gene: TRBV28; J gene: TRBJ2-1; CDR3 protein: CASSLRSLRNEQFF; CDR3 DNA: TGTGCCAGCAGTTTACGGTCTCTCCGCAATGAGCAGTTCTTC
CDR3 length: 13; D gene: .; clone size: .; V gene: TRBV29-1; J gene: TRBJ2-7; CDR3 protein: CSGRVGTDYEQYF; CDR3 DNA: TGCAGCGGGAGGGTCGGGACAGACTACGAGCAGTACTTC
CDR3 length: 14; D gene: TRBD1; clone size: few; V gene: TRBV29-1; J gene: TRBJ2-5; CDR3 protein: CSVKTGGPQETQYF; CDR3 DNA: TGCAGCGTTAAGACAGGGGGCCCTCAAGAGACCCAGTACTTC
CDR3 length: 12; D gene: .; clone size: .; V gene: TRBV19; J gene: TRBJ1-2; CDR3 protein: CASSIARDGYTF; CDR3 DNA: TGTGCCAGTAGTATAGCCCGTGATGGCTACACCTTC
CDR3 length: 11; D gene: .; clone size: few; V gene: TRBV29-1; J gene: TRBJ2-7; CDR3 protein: CSGGTLSEQYF; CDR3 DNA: TGCAGCGGGGGGACTTTGTCCGAGCAGTACTTC
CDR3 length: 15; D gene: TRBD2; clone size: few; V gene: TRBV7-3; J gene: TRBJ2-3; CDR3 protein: CASSLGLAGYDTQYF; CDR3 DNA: TGTGCCAGCAGCTTAGGACTAGCGGGATATGATACGCAGTATTTT
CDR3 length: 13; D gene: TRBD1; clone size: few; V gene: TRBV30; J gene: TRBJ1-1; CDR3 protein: CAWDRGMNTEAFF; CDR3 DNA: TGTGCCTGGGACAGGGGAATGAACACTGAAGCTTTCTTT
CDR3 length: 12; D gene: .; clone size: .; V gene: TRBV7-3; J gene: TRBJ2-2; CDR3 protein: CASTPSDGELFF; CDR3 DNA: TGTGCCAGCACCCCTTCTGACGGGGAGCTGTTTTTT
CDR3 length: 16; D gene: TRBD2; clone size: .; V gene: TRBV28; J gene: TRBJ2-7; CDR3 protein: CASSLWAGGRPYEQYF; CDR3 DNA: TGTGCCAGCAGTTTGTGGGCGGGAGGCCGCCCCTACGAGCAGTACTTC
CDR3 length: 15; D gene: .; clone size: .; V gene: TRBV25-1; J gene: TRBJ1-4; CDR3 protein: CASSDVRGPNEKLFF; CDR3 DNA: TGTGCCAGCAGTGATGTCCGCGGCCCCAATGAAAAACTGTTTTTT
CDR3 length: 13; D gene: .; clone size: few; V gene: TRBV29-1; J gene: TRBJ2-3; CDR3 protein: CSVDKLITDTQYF; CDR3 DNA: TGCAGCGTTGATAAACTCATCACAGATACGCAGTATTTT
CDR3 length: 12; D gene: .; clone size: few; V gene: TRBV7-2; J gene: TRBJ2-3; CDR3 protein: CASSAGTDTQYF; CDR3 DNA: TGTGCCAGCAGCGCTGGGACTGATACGCAGTATTTT
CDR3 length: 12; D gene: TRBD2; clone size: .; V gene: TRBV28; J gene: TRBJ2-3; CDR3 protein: CAGASGTDTQYF; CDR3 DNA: TGTGCCGGGGCTAGCGGTACAGATACGCAGTATTTT
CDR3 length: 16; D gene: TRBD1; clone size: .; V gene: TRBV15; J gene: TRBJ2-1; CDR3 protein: CATSRDRVRSYNEQFF; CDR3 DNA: TGTGCCACCAGCAGGGACAGGGTCAGGTCCTACAATGAGCAGTTCTTC
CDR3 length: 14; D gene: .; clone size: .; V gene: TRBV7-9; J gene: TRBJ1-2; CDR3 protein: CASSLAAATDGYTF; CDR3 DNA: TGTGCCAGCAGCTTAGCTGCAGCAACTGATGGCTACACCTTC
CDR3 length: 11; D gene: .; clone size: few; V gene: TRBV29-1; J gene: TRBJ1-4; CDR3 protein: CSVGAPPRMFF; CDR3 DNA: TGCAGCGTTGGGGCCCCCCCTAGAATGTTTTTT
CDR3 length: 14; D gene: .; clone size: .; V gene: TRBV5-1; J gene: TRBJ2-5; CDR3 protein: CASSYSSSPETQYF; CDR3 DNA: TGCGCCAGCAGCTATAGCTCTAGTCCAGAGACCCAGTACTTC
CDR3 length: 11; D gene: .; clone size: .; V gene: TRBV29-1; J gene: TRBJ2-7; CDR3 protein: CSGTGPNEQYF; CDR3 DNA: TGCAGCGGCACCGGGCCAAACGAGCAGTACTTC
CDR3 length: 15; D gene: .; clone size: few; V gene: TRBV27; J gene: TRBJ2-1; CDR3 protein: CASSLYGLSYNEQFF; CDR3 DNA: TGTGCCAGCAGTTTATACGGCCTCTCCTACAATGAGCAGTTCTTC
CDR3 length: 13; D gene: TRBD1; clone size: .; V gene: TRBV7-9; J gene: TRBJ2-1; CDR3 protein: CASSLRQGNEQFF; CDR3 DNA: TGTGCCAGCAGCTTAAGACAGGGTAATGAGCAGTTCTTC
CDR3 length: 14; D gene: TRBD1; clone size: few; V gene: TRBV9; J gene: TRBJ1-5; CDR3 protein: CASSPGQERQPQHF; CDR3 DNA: TGTGCCAGCAGCCCTGGACAGGAAAGACAGCCCCAGCATTTT
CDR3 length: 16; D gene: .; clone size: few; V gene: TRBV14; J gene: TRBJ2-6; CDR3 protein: CASSQWLGTGANVLTF; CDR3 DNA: TGTGCCAGCAGCCAGTGGTTGGGGACTGGGGCCAACGTCCTGACTTTC
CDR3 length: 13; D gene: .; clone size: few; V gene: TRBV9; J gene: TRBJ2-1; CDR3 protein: CASSVQLGNEQFF; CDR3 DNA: TGTGCCAGCAGCGTACAACTGGGTAATGAGCAGTTCTTC
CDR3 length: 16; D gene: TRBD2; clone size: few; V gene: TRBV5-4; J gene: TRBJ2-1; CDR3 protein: CASSFRLAGGPGEQFF; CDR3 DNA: TGTGCCAGCAGCTTTAGACTAGCGGGAGGGCCGGGTGAGCAGTTCTTC
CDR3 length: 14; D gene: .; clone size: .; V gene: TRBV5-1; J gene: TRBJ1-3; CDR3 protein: CASSGATSGNTIYF; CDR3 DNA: TGCGCCAGCAGCGGGGCCACCTCTGGAAACACCATATATTTT
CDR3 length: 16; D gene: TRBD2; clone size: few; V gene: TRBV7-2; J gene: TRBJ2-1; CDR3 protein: CASSLGGLAGGNEQFF; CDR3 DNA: TGTGCCAGCAGCTTAGGAGGACTAGCGGGAGGCAATGAGCAGTTCTTC
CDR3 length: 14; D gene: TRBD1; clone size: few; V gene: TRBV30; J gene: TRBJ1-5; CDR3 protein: CAWSVGTVNQPQHF; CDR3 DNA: TGTGCCTGGAGTGTCGGGACAGTAAATCAGCCCCAGCATTTT
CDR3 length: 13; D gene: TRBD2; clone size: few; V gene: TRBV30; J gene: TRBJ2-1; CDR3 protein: CAWSTGLANEQFF; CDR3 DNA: TGTGCCTGGAGTACGGGACTAGCGAATGAGCAGTTCTTC
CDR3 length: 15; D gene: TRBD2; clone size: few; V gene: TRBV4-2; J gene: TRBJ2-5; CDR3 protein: CASSPGLAGLETQYF; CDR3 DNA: TGTGCCAGCAGCCCGGGACTAGCGGGATTAGAGACCCAGTACTTC
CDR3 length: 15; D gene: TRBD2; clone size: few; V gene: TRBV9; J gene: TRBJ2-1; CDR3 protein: CASSATSGTYNEQFF; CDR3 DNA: TGTGCCAGCAGCGCGACTAGCGGGACCTACAATGAGCAGTTCTTC
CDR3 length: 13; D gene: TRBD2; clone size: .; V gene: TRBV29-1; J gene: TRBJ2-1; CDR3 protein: CSVSSGTFNEQFF; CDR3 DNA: TGCAGCGTTTCCAGCGGGACTTTCAATGAGCAGTTCTTC
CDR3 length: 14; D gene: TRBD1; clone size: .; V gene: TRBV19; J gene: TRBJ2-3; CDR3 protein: CASWDRVGTDTQYF; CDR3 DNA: TGTGCCAGCTGGGACAGGGTTGGCACAGATACGCAGTATTTT
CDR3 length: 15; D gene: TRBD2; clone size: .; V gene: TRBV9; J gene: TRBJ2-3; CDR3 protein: CASSVGGLAVDTQYF; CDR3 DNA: TGTGCCAGCAGCGTAGGGGGACTAGCGGTCGATACGCAGTATTTT
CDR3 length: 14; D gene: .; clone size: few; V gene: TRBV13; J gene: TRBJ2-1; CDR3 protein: CASSFRAGGNEQFF; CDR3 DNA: TGTGCCAGCAGCTTTCGAGCCGGGGGAAATGAGCAGTTCTTC
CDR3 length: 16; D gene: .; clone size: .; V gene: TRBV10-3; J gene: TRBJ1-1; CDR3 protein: CAISESGRGLNTEAFF; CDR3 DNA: TGTGCCATCAGTGAGTCTGGACGGGGCTTGAACACTGAAGCTTTCTTT
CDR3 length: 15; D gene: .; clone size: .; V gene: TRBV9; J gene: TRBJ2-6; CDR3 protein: CASSATALGANVLTF; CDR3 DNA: TGTGCCAGCAGCGCCACCGCTCTTGGGGCCAACGTCCTGACTTTC
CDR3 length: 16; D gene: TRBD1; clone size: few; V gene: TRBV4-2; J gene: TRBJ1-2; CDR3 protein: CASSQDRVSLNYGYTF; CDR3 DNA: TGTGCCAGCAGCCAGGACAGGGTTAGTCTCAACTATGGCTACACCTTC
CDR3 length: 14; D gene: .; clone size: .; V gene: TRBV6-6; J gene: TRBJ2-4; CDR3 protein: CASSPRGAKNIQYF; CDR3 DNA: TGTGCCAGCAGCCCTAGGGGGGCCAAAAACATTCAGTACTTC
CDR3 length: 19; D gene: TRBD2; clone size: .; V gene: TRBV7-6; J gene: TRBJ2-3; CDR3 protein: CASSPRPRVSGRVADTQYF; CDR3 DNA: TGTGCCAGCAGCCCCCGGCCGAGGGTTAGCGGGAGGGTAGCAGATACGCAGTATTTT
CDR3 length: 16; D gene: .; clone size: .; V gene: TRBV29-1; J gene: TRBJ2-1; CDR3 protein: CSVETGGGGSYNEQFF; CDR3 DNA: TGCAGCGTTGAAACAGGAGGCGGAGGCTCCTACAATGAGCAGTTCTTC
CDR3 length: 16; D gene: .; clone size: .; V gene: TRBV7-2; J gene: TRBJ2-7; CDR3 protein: CASSSGRFGHFYEQYF; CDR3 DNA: TGTGCCAGCAGCTCGGGACGTTTCGGCCATTTCTACGAGCAGTACTTC
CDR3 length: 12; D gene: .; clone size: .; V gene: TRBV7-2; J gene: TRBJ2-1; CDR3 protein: CASSRDRPEQFF; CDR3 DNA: TGTGCCAGCAGCCGAGATCGGCCTGAGCAGTTCTTC
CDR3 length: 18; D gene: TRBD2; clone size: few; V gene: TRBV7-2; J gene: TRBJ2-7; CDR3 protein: CASSSTAAGLAGEYEQYF; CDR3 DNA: TGTGCCAGCAGCTCGACAGCCGCCGGACTAGCGGGAGAGTACGAGCAGTACTTC
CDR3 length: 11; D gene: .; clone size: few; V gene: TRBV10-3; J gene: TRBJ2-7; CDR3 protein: CAIRSTDKEYF; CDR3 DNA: TGTGCCATCAGGTCGACGGACAAGGAGTACTTC
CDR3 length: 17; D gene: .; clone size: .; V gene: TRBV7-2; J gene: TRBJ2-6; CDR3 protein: CASSLLAFFSGANVLTF; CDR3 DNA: TGTGCCAGCAGCTTACTCGCCTTCTTCTCTGGGGCCAACGTCCTGACTTTC
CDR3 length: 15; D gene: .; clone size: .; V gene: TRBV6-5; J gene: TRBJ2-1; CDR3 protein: CASSYPGTRGNEQFF; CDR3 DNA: TGTGCCAGCAGTTACCCCGGGACGAGGGGCAATGAGCAGTTCTTC
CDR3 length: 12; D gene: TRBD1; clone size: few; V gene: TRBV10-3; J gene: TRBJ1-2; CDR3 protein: CATQDREEGYTF; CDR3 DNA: TGTGCCACCCAGGACAGGGAGGAAGGCTACACCTTC
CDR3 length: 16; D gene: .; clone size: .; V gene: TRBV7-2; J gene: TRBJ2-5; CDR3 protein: CASSLGIPRGQETQYF; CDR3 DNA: TGTGCCAGCAGCTTAGGGATCCCGAGGGGCCAAGAGACCCAGTACTTC
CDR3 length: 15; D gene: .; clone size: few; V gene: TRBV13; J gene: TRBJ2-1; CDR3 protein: CASSLRTTRFGEQFF; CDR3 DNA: TGTGCCAGCAGCTTGAGGACGACGAGATTTGGGGAGCAGTTCTTC
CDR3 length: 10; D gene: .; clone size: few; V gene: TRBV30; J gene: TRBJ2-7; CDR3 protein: CAWSVREQYF; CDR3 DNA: TGTGCCTGGAGTGTCAGGGAGCAGTACTTC
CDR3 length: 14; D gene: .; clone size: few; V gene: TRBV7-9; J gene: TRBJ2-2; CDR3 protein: CASGRERNTGELFF; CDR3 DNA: TGTGCCAGCGGTCGGGAGAGGAACACCGGGGAGCTGTTTTTT
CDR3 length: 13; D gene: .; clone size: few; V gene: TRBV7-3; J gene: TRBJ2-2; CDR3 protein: CASSSQDTGELFF; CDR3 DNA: TGTGCCAGCAGCTCCCAGGACACCGGGGAGCTGTTTTTT
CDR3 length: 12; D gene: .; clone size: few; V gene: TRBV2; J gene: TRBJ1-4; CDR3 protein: CASSENGEKLFF; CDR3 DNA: TGTGCCAGCAGTGAAAACGGGGAAAAACTGTTTTTT
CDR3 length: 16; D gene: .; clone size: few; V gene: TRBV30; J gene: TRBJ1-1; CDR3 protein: CAWSPRRGAMNTEAFF; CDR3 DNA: TGTGCCTGGAGTCCCCGGCGAGGAGCCATGAACACTGAAGCTTTCTTT
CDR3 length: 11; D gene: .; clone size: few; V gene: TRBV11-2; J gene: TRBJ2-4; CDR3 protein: CASSLENIQYF; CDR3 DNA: TGTGCCAGCAGCTTAGAGAACATTCAGTACTTC